The 4 T cell receptor beta chains below were found in one sample sequenced in a study of blood T cell repertoires in COVID-19. Some clones are missing from TCRdb's copy, which holds only in-frame ones; the method was immunoSEQ multiplex PCR. The profile shows about 200,000 clones, roughly three quarters of them singletons. Material for sequencing was PBMCs or T cells enriched from blood (not recorded which). The receptors were sampled from a woman aged 50 to 60 with acute COVID-19.

The rearrangement uses TRBV5-6 and TRBJ2-7, with 8 bases aligning to TRBD1. Germline values: CDR1 SGHDT, CDR2 YYEEEE. Losses at the gene ends were 0 bases for V and 3 bases for J; bases not matched to a gene: 8. The CDR3 covers 16 residues. The CDR3 here is CASSLGATGVRYEQYV. The CDR3 DNA sequence: TGTGCCAGCAGCTTGGGGGCGACAGGGGTTCGCTACGAGCAGTACGTC.

The gene calls are TRBV15 and TRBJ1-3; D call uncertain. CDR3 size: 15 residues. Germline CDR1 LNHNV, CDR2 YYDKDF (reference sequence). V gave up 0 bases and J gave up 2 bases, with 8 bases separating them. Here the CDR3 DNA reads TGTGCCACCAGCAGAGAGTTCCGGGCTGGAAACACCATATATTTT. As protein: CATSREFRAGNTIYF.

The chain is built from TRBV7-7 and TRBJ2-3; 13 bases align to TRBD2. CDR1 is SSHAT and CDR2 is FNYEAQ in the germline V gene (reference sequence). The CDR3 totals 15 residues. The ends lost 5 bases at V and 4 bases at J; junction bases unmatched: 3. This chain's CDR3 is CASSPGLAGADTQYF. The CDR3 DNA reads as TGTGCCAGCAGCCCTGGACTAGCGGGGGCAGATACGCAGTATTTT. Using reference TRBV7-7 and TRBJ2-3 for the parts outside the CDR3, the full variable domain is GAGVSQSPRYKVTKRGQDVTLRCDPISSHATLYWYQQALGQGPEFLTYFNYEAQPDKSGLPSDRFSAERPEGSISTLTIQRTEQRDSAMYRCASSPGLAGADTQYFGPGTRLTVL.

V is TRBV5-1 and J is TRBJ2-1; the D gene is possibly TRBD1 (5 bases). The germline gives CDR1 SGHRS, CDR2 YFSETQ. Trimming took 0 bases from V and 12 from J, leaving 19 bases between them. The CDR3 sequence is 15 residues long. CDR3: CASSLGGTQGSRQFF. The CDR3 coding sequence is TGCGCCAGCAGCTTGGGAGGAACTCAGGGTTCCAGGCAGTTCTTC. Filled out from reference TRBV5-1 and TRBJ2-1, the complete variable domain reads KAGVTQTPRYLIKTRGQQVTLSCSPISGHRSVSWYQQTPGQGLQFLFEYFSETQRNKGNFPGRFSGRQFSNSRSEMNVSTLELGDSALYLCASSLGGTQGSRQFFGPGTRLTVL.